This note documents a single T cell receptor beta chain sequence. Germline V lookup: CDR1 LGHNA, CDR2 YSLEER. V was shortened by 4 bases and J by 8 bases, with 14 bases between the two germline ends. The CDR3 extends over 14 amino acids. Some clones are missing from TCRdb's copy, which holds only in-frame ones; the method was immunoSEQ multiplex PCR. This table has some 300,000 clones, roughly nine tenths appearing once. The sample originates from a study of blood T cell repertoires in COVID-19. The rearrangement joins TRBV4-3 to TRBJ1-4, with no clear D. The source is a woman in her 30s who had been exposed to COVID-19. Sequencing was performed on PBMCs or T cells enriched from blood (not recorded which). This CDR3 is CASSPEAGREKLFF. Written as DNA, the CDR3 is TGCGCCAGCAGCCCCGAGGCTGGGAGGGAAAAACTGTTTTTT.